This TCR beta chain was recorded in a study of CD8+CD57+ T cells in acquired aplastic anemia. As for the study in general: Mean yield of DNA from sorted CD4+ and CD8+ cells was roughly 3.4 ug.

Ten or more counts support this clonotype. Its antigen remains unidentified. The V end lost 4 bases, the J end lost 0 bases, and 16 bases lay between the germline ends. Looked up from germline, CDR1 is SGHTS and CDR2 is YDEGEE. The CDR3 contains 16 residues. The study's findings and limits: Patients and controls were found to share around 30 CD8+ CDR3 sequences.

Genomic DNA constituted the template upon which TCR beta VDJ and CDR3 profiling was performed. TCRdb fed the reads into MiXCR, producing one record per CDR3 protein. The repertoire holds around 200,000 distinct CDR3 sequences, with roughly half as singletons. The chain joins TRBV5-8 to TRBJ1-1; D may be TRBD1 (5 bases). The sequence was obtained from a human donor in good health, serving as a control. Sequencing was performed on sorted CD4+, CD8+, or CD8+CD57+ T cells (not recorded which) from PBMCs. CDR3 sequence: CASSILTALMNTEAFF. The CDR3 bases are TGTGCCAGCAGCATCCTGACAGCTCTAATGAACACTGAAGCTTTCTTT.